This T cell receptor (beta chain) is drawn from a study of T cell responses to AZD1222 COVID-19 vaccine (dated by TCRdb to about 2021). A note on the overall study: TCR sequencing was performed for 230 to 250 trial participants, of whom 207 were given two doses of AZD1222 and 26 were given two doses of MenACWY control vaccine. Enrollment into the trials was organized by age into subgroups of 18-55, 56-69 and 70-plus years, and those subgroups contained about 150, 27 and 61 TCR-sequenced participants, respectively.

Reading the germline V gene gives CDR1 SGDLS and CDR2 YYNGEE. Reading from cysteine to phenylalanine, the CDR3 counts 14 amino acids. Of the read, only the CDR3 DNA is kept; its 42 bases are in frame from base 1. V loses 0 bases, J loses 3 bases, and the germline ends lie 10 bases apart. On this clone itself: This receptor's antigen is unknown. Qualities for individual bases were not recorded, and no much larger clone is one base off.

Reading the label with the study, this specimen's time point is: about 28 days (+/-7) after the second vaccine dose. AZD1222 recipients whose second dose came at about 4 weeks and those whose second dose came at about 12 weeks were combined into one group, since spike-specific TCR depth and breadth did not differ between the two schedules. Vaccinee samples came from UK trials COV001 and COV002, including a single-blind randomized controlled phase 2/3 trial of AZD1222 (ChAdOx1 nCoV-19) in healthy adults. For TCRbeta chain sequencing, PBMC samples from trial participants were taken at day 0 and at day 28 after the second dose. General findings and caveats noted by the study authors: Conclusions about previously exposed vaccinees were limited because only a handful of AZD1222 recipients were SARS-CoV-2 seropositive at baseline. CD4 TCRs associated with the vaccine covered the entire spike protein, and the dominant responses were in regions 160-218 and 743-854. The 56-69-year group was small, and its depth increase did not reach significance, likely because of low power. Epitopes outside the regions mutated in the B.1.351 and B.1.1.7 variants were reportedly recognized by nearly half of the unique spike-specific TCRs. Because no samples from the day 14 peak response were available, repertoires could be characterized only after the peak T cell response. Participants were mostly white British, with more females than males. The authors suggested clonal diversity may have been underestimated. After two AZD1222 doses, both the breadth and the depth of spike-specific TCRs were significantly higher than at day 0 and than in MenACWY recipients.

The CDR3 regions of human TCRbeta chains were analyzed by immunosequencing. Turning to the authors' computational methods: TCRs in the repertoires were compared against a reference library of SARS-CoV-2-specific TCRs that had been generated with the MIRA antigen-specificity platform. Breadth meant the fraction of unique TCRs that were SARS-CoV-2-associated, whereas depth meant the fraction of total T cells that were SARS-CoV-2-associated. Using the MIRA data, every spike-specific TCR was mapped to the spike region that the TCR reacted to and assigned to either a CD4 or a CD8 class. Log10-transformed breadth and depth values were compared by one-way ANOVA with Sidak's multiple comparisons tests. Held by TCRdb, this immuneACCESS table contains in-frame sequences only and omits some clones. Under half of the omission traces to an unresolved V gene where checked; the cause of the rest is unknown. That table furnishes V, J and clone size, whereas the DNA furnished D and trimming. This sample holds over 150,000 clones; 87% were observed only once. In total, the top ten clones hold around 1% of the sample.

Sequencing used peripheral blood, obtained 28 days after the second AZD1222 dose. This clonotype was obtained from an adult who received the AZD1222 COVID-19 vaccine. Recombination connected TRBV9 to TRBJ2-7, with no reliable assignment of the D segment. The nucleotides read TGTGCCAGCAGCGTAGGGGTCGGAAGCTACGAGCAGTACTTC. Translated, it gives CASSVGVGSYEQYF.